This T cell receptor beta chain was identified in a study of vaccination and CD4 T cells after COVID-19. The study sequenced cultured CD4+ T cell DNA using the Oncomine TCR Beta short-read assay. In this case, cultured CD4+ T cells provided the extracted genomic DNA. MiXCR was run by TCRdb on the PCR reads, yielding one entry per CDR3 protein. The sample lists over 15,000 distinct CDR3 sequences, around 50% occurring once. Overall study findings and caveats: SARS-CoV-2-reactive clonotypes showed a nonsignificant median rise from about 22 to 38. Reactive clone data from convalescent patients indicated a median of about 86% appearing only post-vaccination.

The CDR3 runs 15 residues. Germline V gene sequence: CDR1 KGHSY, CDR2 FQNENV. The V end was cut by 1 base, the J end by 8 bases, with 17 bases between. This clonotype was found a few times. Its target is unknown. Regarding time point: late sampling 161 to 241 days after vaccination in a few convalescent patients. The treatment: roughly ten-day PBMC culture with coronavirus spike peptide pools or control peptides (ViraFEST assay). This clonotype was sampled from a human donor who had recovered from COVID-19. The source material was CD4+ T cells from blood, cultured in vitro, sampled about 7 months after SARS-CoV-2 vaccination. J is TRBJ1-2 and V is TRBV16, with D tentatively TRBD1 (5 bases). The DNA for the CDR3 is TGTGCCAGCAGCCAATTCAGGGACGGTGCGCGCGGCTACACCTTC. Amino acid sequence: CASSQFRDGARGYTF.